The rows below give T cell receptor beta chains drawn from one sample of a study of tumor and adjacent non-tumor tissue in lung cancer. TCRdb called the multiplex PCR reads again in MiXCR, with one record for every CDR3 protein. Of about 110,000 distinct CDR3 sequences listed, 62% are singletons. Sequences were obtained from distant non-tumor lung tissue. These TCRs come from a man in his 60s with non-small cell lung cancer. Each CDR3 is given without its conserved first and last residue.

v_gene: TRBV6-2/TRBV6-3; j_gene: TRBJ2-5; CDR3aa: ASNPLVTEIQETQY
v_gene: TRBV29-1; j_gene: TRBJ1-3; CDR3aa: GVWDFSGNTIY
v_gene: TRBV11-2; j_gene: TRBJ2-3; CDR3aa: VSSLGGGITDTQF
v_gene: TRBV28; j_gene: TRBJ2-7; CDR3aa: ASSRLILANEQY
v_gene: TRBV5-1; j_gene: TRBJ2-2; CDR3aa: ASKLDDTGELF
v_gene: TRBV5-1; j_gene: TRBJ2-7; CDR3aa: ASSLAGTGNEQY
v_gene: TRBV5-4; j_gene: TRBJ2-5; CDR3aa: ASSLGGQRRETQY
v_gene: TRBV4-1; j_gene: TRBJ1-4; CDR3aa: ASSKGQGATTNEELF
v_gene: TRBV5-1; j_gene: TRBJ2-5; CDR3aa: ASSPGLAVQETQY
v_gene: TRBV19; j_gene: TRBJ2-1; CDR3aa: ASSRDRYNEQF
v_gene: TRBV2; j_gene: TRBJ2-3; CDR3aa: ASRRLAGATDTQY
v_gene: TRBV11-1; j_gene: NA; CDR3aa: PSSTQGTHYEQY
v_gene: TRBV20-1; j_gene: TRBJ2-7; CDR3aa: SASRLAAYEQY
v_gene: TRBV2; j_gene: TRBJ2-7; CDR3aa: ASSLRVVRFYEQY
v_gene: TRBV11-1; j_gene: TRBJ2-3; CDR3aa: ASSFPLTDRRY
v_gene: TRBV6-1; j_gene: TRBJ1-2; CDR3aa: ASSGSVFGQDYGYT
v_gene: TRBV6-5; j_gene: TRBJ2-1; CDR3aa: VGSWGLAGSDEQF
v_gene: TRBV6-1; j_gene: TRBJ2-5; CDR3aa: ASSESWETQY
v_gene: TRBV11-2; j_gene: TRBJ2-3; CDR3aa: AMSLDGRGDADMQY
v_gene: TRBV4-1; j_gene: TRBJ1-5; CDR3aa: TSSQDESRNQPQH
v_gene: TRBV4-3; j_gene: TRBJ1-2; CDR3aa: ASNQATGEGYGYT
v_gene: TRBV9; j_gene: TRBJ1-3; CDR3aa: ASSATGLPGNTIY
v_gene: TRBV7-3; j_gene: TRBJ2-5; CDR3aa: ASSQGGFGETQY
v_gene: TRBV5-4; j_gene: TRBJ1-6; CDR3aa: ASSLGGVLYNSPLH
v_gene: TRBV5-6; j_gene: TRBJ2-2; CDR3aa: ASSTGHSTGELF
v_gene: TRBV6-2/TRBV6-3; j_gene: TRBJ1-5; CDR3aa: ASSMTGMVQSQH
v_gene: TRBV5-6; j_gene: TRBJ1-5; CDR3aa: ASSLGGGDGARH
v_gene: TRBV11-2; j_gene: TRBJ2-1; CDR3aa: TSSLVVELPYRGERF
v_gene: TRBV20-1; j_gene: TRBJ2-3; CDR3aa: SQRETSTDTQY
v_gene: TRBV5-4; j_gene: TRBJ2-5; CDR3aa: ASGPGLAETQY
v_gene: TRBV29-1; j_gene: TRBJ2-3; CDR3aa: SEGGEYGTDTQY
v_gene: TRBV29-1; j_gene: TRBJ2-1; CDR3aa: SIGGTFLSYNEQF
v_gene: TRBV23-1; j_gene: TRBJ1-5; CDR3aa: ASSQEYRGQVQPQH
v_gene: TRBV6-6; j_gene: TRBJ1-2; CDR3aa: ASTLGIQPVRNYGYT
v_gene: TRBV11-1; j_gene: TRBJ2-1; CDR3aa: TSSNEREPNL
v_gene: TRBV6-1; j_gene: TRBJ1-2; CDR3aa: ASSGPITGTGYGYT
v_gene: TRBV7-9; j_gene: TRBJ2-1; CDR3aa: ASSLVAVVYNEQF
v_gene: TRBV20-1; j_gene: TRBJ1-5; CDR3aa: SARDYQGAYSNQPQH
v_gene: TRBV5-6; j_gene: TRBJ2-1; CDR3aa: ASNWEQKNEQF
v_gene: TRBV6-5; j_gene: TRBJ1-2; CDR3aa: ASSYSTENYGYT
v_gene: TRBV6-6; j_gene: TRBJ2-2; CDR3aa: ANSLREGGTRELF
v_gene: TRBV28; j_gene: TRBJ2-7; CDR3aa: ASSSSGRAYEQY
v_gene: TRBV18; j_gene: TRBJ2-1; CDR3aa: ASSPSGLDNNEQF
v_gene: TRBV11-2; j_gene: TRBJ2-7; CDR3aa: VNRQGQAFYEQY
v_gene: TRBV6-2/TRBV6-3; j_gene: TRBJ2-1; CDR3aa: ASRYSFRGTYNEQF
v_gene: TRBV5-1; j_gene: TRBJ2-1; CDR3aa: ASSSTGGTSNEHI
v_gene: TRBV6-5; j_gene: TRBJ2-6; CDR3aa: ASRGVFSGANVLT
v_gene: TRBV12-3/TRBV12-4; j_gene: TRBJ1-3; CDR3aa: ASSLQAPGNTIY
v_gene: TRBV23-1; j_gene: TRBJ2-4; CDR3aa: ASRAKNIQY
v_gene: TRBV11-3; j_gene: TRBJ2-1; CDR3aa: ASSPNTYEHF
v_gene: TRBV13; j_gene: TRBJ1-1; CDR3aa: ASSRQWNTEAL
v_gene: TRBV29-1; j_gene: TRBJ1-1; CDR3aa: SVFGQGTKTEAF
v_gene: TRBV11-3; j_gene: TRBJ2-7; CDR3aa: VSSFFSPRGLNRDRGLEQY
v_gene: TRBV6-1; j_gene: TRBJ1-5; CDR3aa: ASSEWQGVNPPQH